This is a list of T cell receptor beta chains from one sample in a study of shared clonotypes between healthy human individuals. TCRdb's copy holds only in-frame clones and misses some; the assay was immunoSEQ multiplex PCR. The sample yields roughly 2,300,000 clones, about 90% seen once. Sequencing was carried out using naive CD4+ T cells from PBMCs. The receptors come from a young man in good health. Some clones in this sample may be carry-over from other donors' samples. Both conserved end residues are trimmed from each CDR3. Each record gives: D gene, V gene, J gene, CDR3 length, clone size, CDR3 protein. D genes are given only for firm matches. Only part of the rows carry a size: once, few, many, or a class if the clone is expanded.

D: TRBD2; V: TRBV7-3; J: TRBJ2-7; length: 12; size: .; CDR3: ASSLIAGEVEQY
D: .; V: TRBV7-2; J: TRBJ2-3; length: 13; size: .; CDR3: ASSPYRASTDTQY
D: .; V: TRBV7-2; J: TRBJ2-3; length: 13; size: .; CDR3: ASSLVRTSTDTQY
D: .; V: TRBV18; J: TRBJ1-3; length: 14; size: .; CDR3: ASSPAGGSSGNTIY
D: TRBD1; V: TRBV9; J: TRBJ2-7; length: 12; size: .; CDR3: ASSHGQGAYEQY
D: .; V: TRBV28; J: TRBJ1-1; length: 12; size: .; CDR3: ASSLRAGAAEAF
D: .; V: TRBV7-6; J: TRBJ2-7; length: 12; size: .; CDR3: ASSLAERVSEQY
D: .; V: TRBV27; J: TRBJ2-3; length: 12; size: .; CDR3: ASSFVGGTDTQY
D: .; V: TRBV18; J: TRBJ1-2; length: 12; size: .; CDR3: ASSPTTGDYGYT
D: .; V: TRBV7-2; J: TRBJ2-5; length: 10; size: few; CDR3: ASSYDVETQY
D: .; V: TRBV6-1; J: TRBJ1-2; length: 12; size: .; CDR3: ASSEGFWGYGYT
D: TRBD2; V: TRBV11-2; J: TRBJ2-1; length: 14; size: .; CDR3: ASSLILASGMGEQF
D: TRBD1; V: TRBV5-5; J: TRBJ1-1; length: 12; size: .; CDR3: ASSRPTGGTEAF
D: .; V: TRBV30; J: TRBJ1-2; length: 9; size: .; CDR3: AWKGVFGYT
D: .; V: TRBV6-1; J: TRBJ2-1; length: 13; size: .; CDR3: ASSEPLEGSGEQF
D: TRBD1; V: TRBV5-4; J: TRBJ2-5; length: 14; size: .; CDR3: ASSPGQGFPQETQY
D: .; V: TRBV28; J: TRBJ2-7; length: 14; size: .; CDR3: ASSSYFERISYEQY
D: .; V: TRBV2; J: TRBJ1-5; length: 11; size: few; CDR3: ASTRDSNQPQH
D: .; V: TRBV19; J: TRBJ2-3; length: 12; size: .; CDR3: ASSIGDSTDTQY
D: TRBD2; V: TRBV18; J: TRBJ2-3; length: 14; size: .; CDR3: ASSPRLAANTDTQY
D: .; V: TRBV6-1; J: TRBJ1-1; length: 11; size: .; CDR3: ASSEWSIAEAF
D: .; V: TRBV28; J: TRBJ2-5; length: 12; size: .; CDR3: ASSLGRYQETQY
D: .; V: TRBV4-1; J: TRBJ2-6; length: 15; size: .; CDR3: ASSQFEGAAGANVLT
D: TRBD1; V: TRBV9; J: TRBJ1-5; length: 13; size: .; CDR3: ASGSGQGAAQPQH
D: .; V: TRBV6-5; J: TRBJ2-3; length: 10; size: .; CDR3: ASASSWDTQY
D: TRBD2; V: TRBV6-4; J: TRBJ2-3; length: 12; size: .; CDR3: ASSGGLAGDTQY
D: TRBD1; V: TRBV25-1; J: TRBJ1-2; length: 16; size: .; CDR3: ASSSLGQGAHSDYGYT
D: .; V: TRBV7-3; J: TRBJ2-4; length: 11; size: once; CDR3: ASSLSTRDIQY
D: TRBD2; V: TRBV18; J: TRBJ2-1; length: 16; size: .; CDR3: ASSLLTPGLGEYNEQF
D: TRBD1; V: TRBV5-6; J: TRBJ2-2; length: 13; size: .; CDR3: ASSGNRGNTGELF
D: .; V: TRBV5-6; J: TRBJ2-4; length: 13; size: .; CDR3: ASSSDPLAKNIQY
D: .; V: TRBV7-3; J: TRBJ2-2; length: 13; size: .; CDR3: ASSLLGSDTGELF
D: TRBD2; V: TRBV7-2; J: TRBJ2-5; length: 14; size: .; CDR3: ASSLDPRESQETQY
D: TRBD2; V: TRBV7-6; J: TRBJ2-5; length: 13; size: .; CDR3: ASSPGRGGLETQY
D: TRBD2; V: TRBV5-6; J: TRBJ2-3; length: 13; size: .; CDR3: ASSPLAGVIDTQY
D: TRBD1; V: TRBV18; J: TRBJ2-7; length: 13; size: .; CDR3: ASSPTGTGGSEQY
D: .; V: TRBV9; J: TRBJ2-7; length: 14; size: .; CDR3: ASSPGGSRGPYEQY
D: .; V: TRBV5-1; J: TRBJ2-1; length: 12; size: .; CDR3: ASSPRDGYNEQF
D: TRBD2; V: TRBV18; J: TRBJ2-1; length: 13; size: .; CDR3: ASSPIGGGYNEQF
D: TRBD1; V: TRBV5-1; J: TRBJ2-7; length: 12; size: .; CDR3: ASSRRDRDYEQY
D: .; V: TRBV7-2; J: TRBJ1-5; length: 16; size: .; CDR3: ASSSLGVGGGGNQPQH
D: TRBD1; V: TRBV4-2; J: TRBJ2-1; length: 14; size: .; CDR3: ASSQRTGARLSEQF
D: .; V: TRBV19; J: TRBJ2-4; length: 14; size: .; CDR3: ASSAWTELAKNIQY
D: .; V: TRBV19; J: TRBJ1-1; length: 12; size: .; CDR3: ASNQDRTDTEAF
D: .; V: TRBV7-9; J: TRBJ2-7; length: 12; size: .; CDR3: ASSRGLDSYEQY
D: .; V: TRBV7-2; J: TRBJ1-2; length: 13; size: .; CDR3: ASSQIGRLSYGYT
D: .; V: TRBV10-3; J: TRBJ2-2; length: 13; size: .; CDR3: AIRWDQGGTGELF
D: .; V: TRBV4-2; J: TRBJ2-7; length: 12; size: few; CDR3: ASSQGSGPYEQY
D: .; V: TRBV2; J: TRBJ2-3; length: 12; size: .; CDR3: ASSAVRGTDTQY
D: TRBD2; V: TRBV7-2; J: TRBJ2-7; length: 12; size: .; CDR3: ASSLVGSGTEQY